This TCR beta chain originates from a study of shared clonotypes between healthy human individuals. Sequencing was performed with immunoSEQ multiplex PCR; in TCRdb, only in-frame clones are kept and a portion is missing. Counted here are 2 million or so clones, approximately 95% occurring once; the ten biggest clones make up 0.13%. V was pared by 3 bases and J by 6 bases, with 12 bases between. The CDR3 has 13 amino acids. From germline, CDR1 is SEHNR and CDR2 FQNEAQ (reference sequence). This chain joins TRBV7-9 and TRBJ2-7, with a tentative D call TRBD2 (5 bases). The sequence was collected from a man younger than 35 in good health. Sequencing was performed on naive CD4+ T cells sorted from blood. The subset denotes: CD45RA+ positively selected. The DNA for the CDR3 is TGTGCCAGCAGCTTCGGCAAGAGGGCCGAGCAGTACTTC. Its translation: CASSFGKRAEQYF.